The 17 T cell receptor beta chains in this list originate from one sample, sequenced in a study of CD8+CD57+ T cells in acquired aplastic anemia (dated by TCRdb to 2016 to 2019). This sample was sequenced with an Illumina HiSeq 2000. Profiling of TCR beta VDJ combinations and CDR3 sequences used genomic DNA as the template. TCRdb handled the public reads itself, with Q25 trimming in fastp and clone calling in MiXCR, and kept productive beta chains. Every distinct CDR3 protein forms one entry, paired with its most common genes and DNA. The sample data list more than 150,000 distinct CDR3 sequences, and approximately 48% of these were observed just once. About 1.8% of the sample lies in the top ten. The patients picked for sequencing were ones in whom flow cytometry had shown an expansion of CD8+CD57+ cells. The sequenced material came from sorted CD4+, CD8+, or CD8+CD57+ T cells (not recorded which) from PBMCs. All receptors derive from a human donor with aplastic anemia.

In nucleotides, the CDR3 is TGCAGTGCTAGAGTAGGTAGGACTGAAGCTTTCTTT. It codes for CSARVGRTEAFF. This chain connects TRBV20-1 to TRBJ1-1; no clear D. Per germline, CDR1 DFQATT and CDR2 SNEGSKA (reference sequence). V lost 1 base and J 5 bases, leaving 8 bases between the germline ends. The CDR3 contains 12 residues.

V is TRBV6-1 and J is TRBJ2-3; 9 bases line up with TRBD2. The CDR3 loop spans 16 amino acids. V trimming: 3 bases; J trimming: 4 bases; junction bases outside the gene matches: 8. Germline CDR1 reads MNHNS; CDR2 reads SASEGT. The CDR3 nucleotides are TGTGCCAGCAGTGACGCGGGACTAGCCTCGTCAGATACGCAGTATTTT. It specifies CASSDAGLASSDTQYF.

This clonotype was detected once. The CDR3 DNA reads as TGTGCCATCACTCGAGACAGGGATCCAGCGGGCTACACCTTC. Its translation is CAITRDRDPAGYTF. The gene calls are TRBV10-3 and TRBJ1-2, with 7 positions matching TRBD1. V dropped 7 bases and J dropped 8; count of bases not matched to a gene: 13. The CDR3 consists of 14 residues. Germline loops: CDR1 ENHRY, CDR2 SYGVKD.

This clonotype was counted many times. In DNA, the CDR3 is TGTGCCAGCAGCTTAGTTGTGGGGACTACCTACGAGCAGTACTTC. This codes for CASSLVVGTTYEQYF. The chain has TRBV7-8 and TRBJ2-7, with 7 bases fitting TRBD2. Germline-derived CDR1 and CDR2 are SGHVS and FQNEAQ. V lost 1 base and J lost 2; bases outside the gene matches: 5. This CDR3 contains 15 residues. Full variable domain (rest looked up from reference TRBV7-8 and TRBJ2-7): GAGVSQSPRYKVAKRGQDVALRCDPISGHVSLFWYQQALGQGPEFLTYFQNEAQLDKSGLPSDRFFAERPEGSVSTLKIQRTQQEDSAVYLCASSLVVGTTYEQYFGPGTRLTVT.

J is TRBJ1-5 and V is TRBV15; 8 bases agree with TRBD1. Germline loops: CDR1 LNHNV, CDR2 YYDKDF (reference sequence). V shed 3 bases and J 7 bases; nucleotides not matched to a gene: 2. The CDR3 contains 13 residues. The CDR3 region is CATSRDRAQPQHF. The CDR3 coding sequence is TGTGCCACCAGCAGGGACAGGGCCCAGCCCCAGCATTTT.

Worth noting for this clonotype: Compared with germline, one end of the junction differs, possibly owing to a read error. This chain connects TRBV5-5 to TRBJ1-6, with a weak D call TRBD1 (6 bases). The CDR3 length is 15 residues. Germline V gives CDR1 SGHKS, CDR2 YYEKEE (reference sequence). The DNA of the CDR3 is TGCGCCAGCAGCCCACAGGGAGGGGATAATTCACCCCTCCACTTT. Translating gives CASSPQGGDNSPLHF.

The table lists this clonotype with many counts. The chain joins TRBV3-1 to TRBJ1-6, with 7 bases that match TRBD1. The J segment lost 7 bases and the V segment lost 1 base, leaving 4 bases of the junction unmatched. CDR3 length: 15 amino acids. The germline V gene has CDR1 LGHDT and CDR2 YNNKEL (reference sequence). The DNA of the CDR3 is TGTGCCAGCAGCCAAGTTGTCAGGGGGAATTCACCCCTCCACTTT. Residues: CASSQVVRGNSPLHF.

In this sample, this clonotype turned up a few times. V and J are TRBV19 and TRBJ1-2; D gene uncertain. This CDR3 contains 10 residues. The ends were cut back, 10 bases at V and 6 bases at J, with 9 bases in the middle. The V gene's germline CDR1 is LNHDA and CDR2 SQIVND (reference sequence). Written as DNA, the CDR3 is TGTGCCACTCGGGAGGATGGCTACACCTTC. Its translation: CATREDGYTF.

This clonotype was observed at least ten times. V gene TRBV30 combines with J gene TRBJ2-7; the D is unclear. CDR3 length equals 13 residues. Germline lookup yields CDR1 GTSNPN and CDR2 SVGIG (reference sequence). CDR3 residues: CAMTHASSYEQYF. CDR3 coding DNA: TGTGCAATGACCCATGCCAGCTCCTACGAGCAGTACTTC.

The table lists this clonotype with many counts. The chain combines TRBV14 with TRBJ2-5, with D maybe TRBD1 (6 bases). The CDR3 covers 16 residues. Germline V gene sequence: CDR1 SGHDN, CDR2 FVKESK. Trimming stripped 1 base from V and 1 base from J, with 13 bases between. The CDR3 here is CASSQGPGAGQETQYF. The DNA for the CDR3 is TGTGCCAGCAGCCAAGGTCCAGGGGCGGGCCAAGAGACCCAGTACTTC. The full variable domain, completed using reference TRBV14 and TRBJ2-5, is EAGVTQFPSHSVIEKGQTVTLRCDPISGHDNLYWYRRVMGKEIKFLLHFVKESKQDESGMPNNRFLAERTGGTYSTLKVQPAELEDSGVYFCASSQGPGAGQETQYFGPGTRLLVL.

The V and J genes are TRBV29-1 and TRBJ2-5, with no clear D. From germline, CDR1 is SQVTM and CDR2 ANQGSEA. V was trimmed by 4 bases and J by 5 bases, leaving 11 bases between them. The CDR3 is 12 amino acids. CDR3 nucleotides: TGCAGCGTTGTAGGTGACTTGGAGACCCAGTACTTC. It translates to CSVVGDLETQYF. The complete variable domain, with remaining parts taken from reference TRBV29-1 and TRBJ2-5, reads SAVISQKPSRDICQRGTSLTIQCQVDSQVTMMFWYRQQPGQSLTLIATANQGSEATYESGFVIDKFPISRPNLTFSTLTVSNMSPEDSSIYLCSVVGDLETQYFGPGTRLLVL.

This clonotype appeared a few times. This chain connects TRBV27 to TRBJ2-1, with D perhaps TRBD1 (6 bases). The CDR3 contains 15 residues. V was cut by 4 bases and J by 7 bases, with 17 bases left in between. Germline V lookup: CDR1 MNHEY, CDR2 SMNVEV (reference sequence). The CDR3 DNA reads as TGTGCCAGCAGTTCCCAGGGGTGGGGCTTAAATGAGCAGTTCTTC. Its translation: CASSSQGWGLNEQFF.

This clonotype was observed once. At one end the junction does not follow the germline gene, possibly because of a read error. The chain has TRBV7-7 and TRBJ2-5, with D uncertain. The germline V gene encodes CDR1 SSHAT and CDR2 FNYEAQ (reference sequence). The CDR3 spans 15 residues. The CDR3 sequence is CASSLEFGVLGTQYF. CDR3 nucleotide sequence: TGTGCTAGCAGCTTAGAATTTGGAGTCTTAGGGACCCAGTACTTC.

This clonotype was seen only once. This chain links TRBV10-3 with TRBJ2-4, with D unclear. The CDR3 is 15 amino acids. CDR1 and CDR2 (germline): ENHRY, SYGVKD. The germline V and J ends were trimmed by 11 bases and 0 bases, with 17 bases remaining between them. The CDR3 is CASSGDLEAKNIQYF. CDR3 DNA: TGTGCCTCATCGGGTGATCTAGAAGCCAAAAACATTCAGTACTTC.

This chain connects TRBV2 to TRBJ1-1; a weak D match, TRBD1 (6 bases). Germline loops: CDR1 SNHLY, CDR2 FYNNEI. The CDR3 loop spans 13 amino acids. V lost 6 bases to trimming and J lost 4 bases, with 12 bases between them. CDR3 protein: CASRPGAFTEAFF. For the CDR3, the DNA is TGTGCCAGCAGGCCAGGGGCCTTCACTGAAGCTTTCTTT.

The gene calls are TRBV6-5 and TRBJ1-2; 9 bases match TRBD1. Germline assignment: CDR1 MNHEY and CDR2 SVGAGI. The CDR3 is 14 residues long. With 2 bases clipped from V and 4 bases from J, the junction kept 2 bases outside the gene matches. The CDR3 here is CASSYGGQGYGYTF. CDR3 nucleotide sequence: TGTGCCAGCAGTTACGGGGGACAGGGCTATGGCTACACCTTC.

V usage is TRBV2 and J usage is TRBJ2-3, with a tentative D call TRBD2 (5 bases). In germline, CDR1 is SNHLY, CDR2 FYNNEI. Trimming pared 6 bases from V and 5 bases from J, leaving 9 bases between. The CDR3 consists of 12 residues. The CDR3 coding sequence is TGTGCCAGCAGCGTACGGGGAGATACGCAGTATTTT. This translates into CASSVRGDTQYF.